The 3 T cell receptor beta chains presented below share a single source sample, sequenced in a study of T cells in Graves' hyperthyroidism and ophthalmopathy. Amplification of TCR beta CDR3 regions was performed using RNA transcripts as template. HTBI primers were the set used in a first-round RT-PCR of the TCR CDR3. Each CDR3 protein gets one entry after TCRdb re-called the multiplex PCR reads with MiXCR. The sample consists of 300,000 to 450,000 distinct CDR3 sequences, about 14% of them appearing once. Sequenced material: blood. The receptors were sampled from a woman younger than 45 with Graves' ophthalmopathy.

This clonotype has more than one count but fewer than ten. Sequence at one end of the junction differs from germline and may be a read error. The chain couples TRBV28 to TRBJ2-7; perhaps TRBD1 as D (6 bases). The CDR3 has 14 residues. Germline V gives CDR1 MDHEN, CDR2 SYDVKM. CDR3 residues: CAGRGQTGTYEQYF. The DNA of the CDR3 is TGTGCCGGCAGAGGCCAGACAGGTACCTACGAGCAGTACTTC.

This clonotype showed up many times. The gene calls are TRBV18 and TRBJ2-7; D perhaps matches TRBD1 (6 bases). Germline CDR1 and CDR2: KGHSH and LQKENI. The CDR3 is 16 residues long. V was pared by 2 bases and J by 5 bases, with 19 bases between. Here the CDR3 DNA reads TGTGCCAGCTCACCATTATCTAAACAGGGTTTTCACGAGCAGTACTTC. It yields the protein CASSPLSKQGFHEQYF. The full variable domain, its missing parts supplied by reference TRBV18 and TRBJ2-7, is NAGVMQNPRHLVRRRGQEARLRCSPMKGHSHVYWYRQLPEEGLKFMVYLQKENIIDESGMPKERFSAEFPKEGPSILRIQQVVRGDSAAYFCASSPLSKQGFHEQYFGPGTRLTVT.

This clonotype came up many times. J is TRBJ2-7 and V is TRBV2; tentatively, D is TRBD2 (5 bases). The CDR3 sequence is 15 residues long. Germline lookup yields CDR1 SNHLY and CDR2 FYNNEI. V was shortened by 6 bases and J by 5 bases, with 20 bases between the two germline ends. Here the CDR3 DNA reads TGTGCCAGCAGGGACGACCGAGGGTGGAAGAACGAGCAGTACTTC. Encoded protein: CASRDDRGWKNEQYF.